The next 11 T cell receptor beta chains were all read from a single sample in a study of circulating CD8 cells and anti-PD-1 response in melanoma. Sorting of live CD3+CD8+TCRalphabeta+ cells by PD-1 and/or TIGIT gave four subsets. Using approximately 15 ng of total RNA, TCR libraries were made with the QIAseq Immune Repertoire TCR panel. TCRdb used MiXCR to reprocess the reads, holding one entry per CDR3 protein. The data show 200 to 250 distinct CDR3 sequences, with 10% to 11% seen just once and under 70% held by the top ten. This material consisted of CD8+ T cells from PBMCs, taken at baseline or after one month of anti-PD-1 therapy (not recorded which). The receptor set was obtained from a human donor with melanoma.

As concerns this clonotype: Mismatch with germline at one junction end may stem from a read error. The chain recombines TRBV14 with TRBJ2-7; D ambiguous. Germline V gene lookup returns CDR1 SGHDN and CDR2 FVKESK. CDR3 length: 13 residues. The CDR3 region is CASSHGRTYEQYF. The CDR3 coding sequence is TGCGCCAGCAGCCATGGACGGACCTACGAGCAGTACTTC. The variable domain in full, completed from reference TRBV14 and TRBJ2-7, reads EAGVTQFPSHSVIEKGQTVTLRCDPISGHDNLYWYRRVMGKEIKFLLHFVKESKQDESGMPNNRFLAERTGGTYSTLKVQPAELEDSGVYFCASSHGRTYEQYFGPGTRLTVT.

This clonotype is termed large. The chain combines TRBV20-1 with TRBJ2-7, with TRBD2 identical over 7 bases. This CDR3 region has 15 residues. Germline CDR1 is DFQATT and CDR2 is SNEGSKA (reference sequence). V was clipped by 6 bases and J by 2 bases; unmatched bases: 13. The CDR3 region has the DNA TGCAGTGCCCTAATAAACCCTAGCGGACCCTACGAGCAGTACTTC. This gives the protein CSALINPSGPYEQYF.

This chain connects TRBV5-4 to TRBJ2-7; maybe TRBD2 (7 bases). Deletions cut 3 bases from V and 3 bases from J, with 13 bases between. CDR1 is SGHNT, CDR2 YYREEE, per germline (reference sequence). CDR3 length equals 14 residues. Here the CDR3 reads CASSYRGGIYEQYF. In DNA, the CDR3 is TGTGCCAGCAGCTACCGCGGGGGCATCTACGAGCAGTACTTC.

Sample share makes this clonotype large (0.1 to 1%). The chain combines TRBV29-1 with TRBJ2-7; D call uncertain. CDR1 SQVTM and CDR2 ANQGSEA come from the germline V gene. The CDR3 covers 13 residues. V dropped 6 bases and J dropped 5 bases, with 17 bases sitting between them. As DNA, the CDR3 is TGCAGCGTCGGACGGGCTCTGAGAAACGAGCAGTACTTC. It is translated as CSVGRALRNEQYF.

This clonotype counts as large (0.1 to 1%). The V and J genes are TRBV12-3 or TRBV12-4 and TRBJ2-7; weak D call: TRBD2 (6 bases). The CDR3 is 15 residues long. V was pared by 2 bases and J by 0 bases, with 11 bases between. This CDR3 reads CASSLHLDYSYEQYF. The CDR3 region has the DNA TGTGCCAGCAGTTTACACCTGGACTACTCCTACGAGCAGTACTTC.

By share, this clonotype counts as large. The J gene is TRBJ2-1, the V gene TRBV28; 10 bases fit TRBD2. The CDR3 has 16 amino acids. Per the germline V gene, CDR1 is MDHEN and CDR2 is SYDVKM. V lost 5 bases to trimming and J lost 3 bases; unmatched junction nucleotides: 7. Written as DNA, the CDR3 is TGTGCCAGCAGTACCCGGACTAGCGGACTCTACAATGAGCAGTTCTTC. Translated, it gives CASSTRTSGLYNEQFF.

This clonotype is deemed large. The J gene is TRBJ1-1, the V gene TRBV28; tentative D call: TRBD1 (5 bases). V was clipped by 6 bases and J by 1 base, with 12 bases between them. CDR3 length: 14 amino acids. Germline V lookup: CDR1 MDHEN, CDR2 SYDVKM. The CDR3 bases are TGTGCCAGCAGCCCGGGTGGGGCGAACACTGAAGCTTTCTTT. Its protein is CASSPGGANTEAFF.

This clonotype ranks as large. The V gene is TRBV28, the J gene TRBJ2-7; 7 nucleotides align to TRBD1. V dropped 6 bases and J dropped 3; count of bases not matched to a gene: 5. This CDR3 is 13 amino acids long. The germline V gene has CDR1 MDHEN and CDR2 SYDVKM. CDR3 sequence reads: CASRHGTDYEQYF. The CDR3 bases are TGTGCCAGCAGACACGGGACAGACTACGAGCAGTACTTC. Filled out from reference TRBV28 and TRBJ2-7, the complete variable domain reads DVKVTQSSRYLVKRTGEKVFLECVQDMDHENMFWYRQDPGLGLRLIYFSYDVKMKEKGDIPEGYSVSREKKERFSLILESASTNQTSMYLCASRHGTDYEQYFGPGTRLTVT.

By share, this clonotype counts as large (0.1 to 1%). This sequence joins TRBV29-1 and TRBJ2-2, with 8 positions matching TRBD2. CDR1 and CDR2 (germline): SQVTM, ANQGSEA. With V trimmed by 5 bases and J by 4 bases, 9 bases remained unmatched. The CDR3 sequence is 15 residues long. The CDR3: CSVPGVGRATGELFF. The CDR3 nucleotides read TGCAGCGTTCCCGGGGTCGGGAGGGCCACCGGGGAGCTGTTTTTT.

In this sample, this clonotype is medium-sized. V is TRBV11-1 and J is TRBJ2-7; 11 nucleotides line up with TRBD2. The CDR3 length is 15 residues. CDR1 SGHAT and CDR2 FQDESV come from the germline V gene (reference sequence). V gave up 4 bases and J gave up 3 bases; unmatched junction bases: 5. The CDR3 reads CASSYPTSGVYEQYF. The CDR3 coding sequence is TGTGCCAGCAGCTATCCGACTAGCGGGGTCTACGAGCAGTACTTC.

Sample share makes this clonotype large. The chain joins TRBV24-1 to TRBJ2-7; D ambiguous. The CDR3 is 13 residues long. The ends were cut back, 5 bases at V and 5 bases at J, with 12 bases in the middle. The germline CDR1 and CDR2 sequences are KGHDR and SFDVKD. CDR3 sequence (DNA): TGTGCCACCAGTGCTTCTTGGCGAGACGAGCAGTACTTC. It translates to CATSASWRDEQYF.